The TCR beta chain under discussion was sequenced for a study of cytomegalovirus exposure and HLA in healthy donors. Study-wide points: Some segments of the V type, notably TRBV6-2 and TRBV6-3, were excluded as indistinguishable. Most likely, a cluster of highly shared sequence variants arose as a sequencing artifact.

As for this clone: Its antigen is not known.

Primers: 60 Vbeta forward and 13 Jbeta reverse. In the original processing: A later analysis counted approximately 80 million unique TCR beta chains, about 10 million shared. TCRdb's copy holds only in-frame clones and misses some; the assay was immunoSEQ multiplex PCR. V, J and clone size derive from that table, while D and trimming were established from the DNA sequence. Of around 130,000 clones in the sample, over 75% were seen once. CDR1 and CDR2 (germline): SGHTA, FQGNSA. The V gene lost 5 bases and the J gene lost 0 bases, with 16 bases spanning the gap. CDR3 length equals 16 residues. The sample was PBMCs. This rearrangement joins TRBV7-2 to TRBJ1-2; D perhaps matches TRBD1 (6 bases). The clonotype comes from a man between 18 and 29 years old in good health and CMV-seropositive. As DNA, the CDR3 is TGTGCCAGCAGCCTGGACAGCACGATACCTAACTATGGCTACACCTTC. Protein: CASSLDSTIPNYGYTF.